Listed here are 11 T cell receptor beta chains from one sample, sequenced in a study of cytomegalovirus exposure and HLA in healthy donors. Use of 60 Vbeta and 13 Jbeta primers characterized the PCR. Some clones are missing from TCRdb's copy, which holds only in-frame ones; the method was immunoSEQ multiplex PCR. This sample has about 210,000 clones; around 83% occur once, and the top ten carry about 1.8%. Sequenced input: PBMCs. The receptors shown here come from a middle-aged man in good health and CMV-seropositive.

The chain recombines TRBV6-5 with TRBJ2-7; D not certain. The V gene lost 5 bases and the J gene lost 6 bases, with 17 bases spanning the gap. Germline V gene data show CDR1 as MNHEY and CDR2 as SVGAGI. The CDR3 consists of 14 residues. The CDR3 sequence is CASSEGNGGGEQYF. The DNA of the CDR3 is TGTGCCAGCAGTGAAGGAAACGGCGGCGGCGAGCAGTACTTC.

The chain carries TRBV25-1 and TRBJ2-1; 7 nucleotides match TRBD2. CDR1 and CDR2 from the germline V gene are MGHDK and SYGVNS. The CDR3 runs 15 residues. V trimming: 1 base; J trimming: 7 bases; junction bases outside the gene matches: 7. The CDR3 loop reads CASSEWGGRGNEQFF. As DNA, the CDR3 is TGTGCCAGCAGTGAATGGGGCGGGAGAGGTAATGAGCAGTTCTTC.

J is TRBJ2-3 and V is TRBV5-4, with 9 bases lining up with TRBD2. CDR3 size: 15 residues. The ends lost 2 bases at V and 5 bases at J; junction bases unmatched: 6. Germline V gene data show CDR1 as SGHNT and CDR2 as YYREEE (reference sequence). The CDR3 here is CASSFKREAVDTQYF. CDR3 bases: TGTGCCAGCAGCTTTAAGCGGGAGGCGGTAGATACGCAGTATTTT.

This rearrangement joins TRBV2 to TRBJ1-4; D gene uncertain. This CDR3 is 17 amino acids long. Trimming removed 3 bases at V and 3 bases at J, with 17 bases between. Germline V gene sequence: CDR1 SNHLY, CDR2 FYNNEI. The CDR3 DNA follows: TGTGCCAGCAGTGACCCTTCCGGAAGGGAGGCTAATGAAAAACTGTTTTTT. Translation: CASSDPSGREANEKLFF.

This clone was recorded a few times. This sequence joins TRBV2 and TRBJ1-5, with D possibly TRBD1 on 6 matching bases. Trimming shortened V by 5 bases and J by 0 bases, and 11 bases separated the two germline ends. The length of the CDR3 is 15 residues. CDR1 SNHLY and CDR2 FYNNEI come from the germline V gene. The CDR3 loop reads CASSRQVISNQPQHF. The CDR3 DNA follows: TGTGCCAGCAGTCGACAGGTCATTAGCAATCAGCCCCAGCATTTT.

This sequence joins TRBV19 and TRBJ1-2; D call uncertain. Per the germline V gene, CDR1 is LNHDA and CDR2 is SQIVND (reference sequence). The CDR3 is made up of 14 amino acids. Trimming left V 3 bases short and J 4 bases short, with 12 bases between. The CDR3, as DNA: TGTGCCAGTAGTATGATCGGAGTGACCTATGGCTACACCTTC. As protein: CASSMIGVTYGYTF.

V gene TRBV5-4 combines with J gene TRBJ2-3; 10 bases line up with TRBD2. The CDR3 loop spans 15 amino acids. The J segment lost 2 bases and the V segment lost 4 bases, leaving 4 bases of the junction unmatched. The germline CDR1 and CDR2 sequences are SGHNT and YYREEE (reference sequence). The DNA for the CDR3 is TGTGCCAGCAGCGGAGCGGGAGGGCCCACAGATACGCAGTATTTT. Its protein is CASSGAGGPTDTQYF.

The rearrangement links TRBV9 to TRBJ1-4, with D perhaps TRBD1 (5 bases). Trimming removed 4 bases from V and 3 bases from J, with 10 bases in between. This CDR3 region has 14 residues. Germline CDR1 SGDLS, CDR2 YYNGEE. The CDR3 DNA sequence: TGTGCCAGCAGCCCGCGGGGGGCTAATGAAAAACTGTTTTTT. Protein sequence: CASSPRGANEKLFF.

The chain uses TRBV5-1 and TRBJ2-7; unclear D gene. Trimming removed 4 bases from V and 3 bases from J, with 14 bases in between. Germline loops: CDR1 SGHRS, CDR2 YFSETQ. This CDR3 has 14 amino acids. The CDR3 sequence is CASSADKALYEQYF. CDR3 coding DNA: TGCGCCAGCAGCGCTGACAAGGCCCTCTACGAGCAGTACTTC. The full variable domain, its missing parts supplied by reference TRBV5-1 and TRBJ2-7, is KAGVTQTPRYLIKTRGQQVTLSCSPISGHRSVSWYQQTPGQGLQFLFEYFSETQRNKGNFPGRFSGRQFSNSRSEMNVSTLELGDSALYLCASSADKALYEQYFGPGTRLTVT.

This sequence joins TRBV2 and TRBJ1-2; 9 bases match TRBD1. With 6 bases clipped from V and 5 bases from J, the junction kept 10 bases outside the gene matches. The germline CDR1 and CDR2 sequences are SNHLY and FYNNEI. This CDR3 comprises 15 residues. CDR3 nucleotide sequence: TGTGCCAGCAGGGACGGGGGGGACAGGGAATATGGCTACACCTTC. Protein: CASRDGGDREYGYTF.

This clone has a single count. CDR3 sequence (DNA): TGTGCCAGCAGCAGATACGAGCAGTACTTC. Amino acids: CASSRYEQYF. The chain is built from TRBV6-1 and TRBJ2-7; D not resolved. Trimming cost V 6 bases and J 4 bases, with 4 bases left between them. The CDR3 is made up of 10 amino acids. Per the germline V gene, CDR1 is MNHNS and CDR2 is SASEGT.